The 22 T cell receptor beta chains in this list originate from one sample, sequenced in a study of a mutant IDH1 vaccine in newly diagnosed glioma. Described time point: week 35, safety follow-up. Topical imiquimod accompanied each vaccine dose, which consisted of 300 ug of mutant IDH1 20-mer peptide. No antigen is known for these receptors. The data were produced by immunoSEQ multiplex PCR, yet TCRdb's version contains in-frame clones alone and is incomplete. This table holds tens of thousands of clones, 80% to 85% found once. The sample in question was PBMCs, obtained from a glioma patient whose treatment included an IDH1 peptide vaccine. The source of these receptors is a woman aged 18-29 years with glioma.

V gene TRBV11-3 combines with J gene TRBJ2-5; unclear D gene. Trimming stripped 4 bases from V and 0 bases from J, with 12 bases between. Germline V gene data show CDR1 as SGHNT and CDR2 as YENEEA. The CDR3 loop spans 15 amino acids. The CDR3 sequence: CASSCWYADQETQYF. The CDR3 DNA reads TGTGCCAGCAGCTGCTGGTATGCAGACCAAGAGACCCAGTACTTC.

The chain joins TRBV5-6 to TRBJ2-5; a possible D gene is TRBD1 (5 bases). Deletions cut 2 bases from V and 3 bases from J, with 17 bases between. Germline values: CDR1 SGHDT, CDR2 YYEEEE. This CDR3 is 16 amino acids long. Written as DNA, the CDR3 is TGTGCCAGCAGCTTTCTGGGGCGTGGACCCAAAGAGACCCAGTACTTC. This sequence encodes CASSFLGRGPKETQYF.

The chain recombines TRBV6-4 with TRBJ2-2, with 8 positions matching TRBD2. CDR3 length: 17 residues. The trim removed 6 bases at V and 1 base at J, leaving 10 bases unmatched. Per the germline V gene, CDR1 is MRHNA and CDR2 is SNTAGT. CDR3 sequence reads: CASRGDFLAGNTGELFF. In nucleotides, the CDR3 is TGTGCCAGCAGAGGCGACTTCCTAGCGGGGAACACCGGGGAGCTGTTTTTT.

The chain recombines TRBV7-2 with TRBJ1-2, with D perhaps TRBD1 (6 bases). This CDR3 has 13 amino acids. In germline, CDR1 is SGHTA, CDR2 FQGNSA. The V end was cut by 3 bases, the J end by 8 bases, with 13 bases between. Here the CDR3 reads CASSFDRLGGYTF. CDR3 nucleotide sequence: TGTGCCAGCAGCTTCGACAGGTTGGGCGGCTACACCTTC.

The genes are TRBV7-9 and TRBJ2-7, with D tentatively TRBD1 (7 bases). V was trimmed by 2 bases and J by 6 bases, leaving 20 bases between them. Germline V gives CDR1 SEHNR, CDR2 FQNEAQ (reference sequence). There are 16 residues in the CDR3. CDR3 nucleotide sequence: TGTGCCAGCAGCTTATCAGGGGGGACAGCTTACACCGAGCAGTACTTC. It encodes CASSLSGGTAYTEQYF.

V and J are TRBV9 and TRBJ2-2; 7 nucleotides agree with TRBD2. The germline V gene encodes CDR1 SGDLS and CDR2 YYNGEE. The CDR3 contains 16 residues. With 0 bases clipped from V and 4 bases from J, the junction kept 6 bases outside the gene matches. The CDR3 nucleotides are TGTGCCAGCAGCGTAGCCGGGAGGAAGTCCACCGGGGAGCTGTTTTTT. Its translation is CASSVAGRKSTGELFF. Full variable domain (rest looked up from reference TRBV9 and TRBJ2-2): DSGVTQTPKHLITATGQRVTLRCSPRSGDLSVYWYQQSLDQGLQFLIQYYNGEERAKGNILERFSAQQFPDLHSELNLSSLELGDSALYFCASSVAGRKSTGELFFGEGSRLTVL.

The chain employs TRBV19 and TRBJ1-2, with 8 bases aligning to TRBD1. The CDR3 is 14 amino acids. V was clipped by 10 bases and J by 6 bases; unmatched bases: 13. Germline lookup yields CDR1 LNHDA and CDR2 SQIVND (reference sequence). The chain's CDR3 is CAIKAGQGAHGYTF. The CDR3 DNA follows: TGTGCCATTAAGGCGGGCCAGGGGGCTCATGGCTACACCTTC.

The CDR3 here is CASTPGSLLGGYTF. CDR3 bases: TGTGCCAGCACTCCAGGGAGCCTTTTGGGGGGCTACACCTTC. The rearrangement links TRBV9 to TRBJ1-2; perhaps TRBD1 as D (5 bases). The ends were cut back, 6 bases at V and 8 bases at J, with 20 bases in the middle. Germline CDR1 and CDR2: SGDLS and YYNGEE. The CDR3 sequence is 14 residues long.

The chain employs TRBV4-1 and TRBJ2-2; the match to TRBD2 covers 10 bases. V shed 0 bases and J 3 bases; nucleotides not matched to a gene: 1. This CDR3 comprises 16 residues. The germline V gene has CDR1 MGHRA and CDR2 YSYEKL. In nucleotides, the CDR3 is TGCGCCAGCAGCCAAGATCTAGCGGGGGACACCGGGGAGCTGTTTTTT. This codes for CASSQDLAGDTGELFF.

The V call is TRBV7-8, the J call TRBJ2-7; 12 bases fit TRBD1. This CDR3 contains 18 residues. The J segment lost 7 bases and the V segment lost 5 bases, leaving 18 bases of the junction unmatched. Germline CDR1 SGHVS, CDR2 FQNEAQ. CDR3 protein: CASSRNIIPGQGAREQYF. CDR3 in DNA: TGTGCCAGCAGCCGCAACATTATTCCGGGACAGGGGGCACGGGAGCAGTACTTC.

This clone has more than one count but fewer than ten. The rearrangement uses TRBV5-1 and TRBJ1-1; D perhaps matches TRBD1 (5 bases). V was trimmed by 0 bases and J by 1 base, leaving 7 bases between them. The length of the CDR3 is 14 residues. CDR1 SGHRS and CDR2 YFSETQ come from the germline V gene. The DNA of the CDR3 is TGCGCCAGCAGCTTGGTGACAGCGAACACTGAAGCTTTCTTT. Amino acid sequence: CASSLVTANTEAFF.

This clone was detected once. The chain recombines TRBV11-3 with TRBJ2-3; 9 positions match TRBD1. Germline V gene lookup returns CDR1 SGHNT and CDR2 YENEEA. V trimming: 5 bases; J trimming: 3 bases; junction bases outside the gene matches: 6. CDR3 length: 15 residues. The CDR3 DNA reads as TGTGCCAGCAGCCCCCGGACAGGGGTGACAGATACGCAGTATTTT. It encodes CASSPRTGVTDTQYF. Full variable domain (missing parts from reference TRBV11-3 and TRBJ2-3): EAGVVQSPRYKIIEKKQPVAFWCNPISGHNTLYWYLQNLGQGPELLIRYENEEAVDDSQLPKDRFSAERLKGVDSTLKIQPAELGDSAVYLCASSPRTGVTDTQYFGPGTRLTVL.

Only a few counts were recorded for this clone. The chain employs TRBV9 and TRBJ2-1, with D tentatively TRBD1 (6 bases). The CDR3 length is 16 residues. Germline V CDR1 and CDR2: SGDLS, YYNGEE. V was pared by 0 bases and J by 3 bases, with 13 bases between. The CDR3, as DNA: TGTGCCAGCAGCGTAGCCGTGGGGGCGCTCTACAATGAGCAGTTCTTC. Its translation: CASSVAVGALYNEQFF.

The chain joins TRBV9 to TRBJ2-1; D may be TRBD1 (5 bases). V lost 0 bases to trimming and J lost 5 bases, with 9 bases between them. Germline CDR1 and CDR2: SGDLS and YYNGEE. This CDR3 spans 14 amino acids. DNA for the CDR3: TGTGCCAGCAGCGTAGGGGGCGGCAACAATGAGCAGTTCTTC. This gives the protein CASSVGGGNNEQFF.

This chain uses TRBV5-4 with TRBJ1-2; no clear D. In germline, CDR1 is SGHNT, CDR2 YYREEE (reference sequence). The V and J ends lost 0 bases and 0 bases respectively, with 12 bases between them. CDR3 length equals 16 residues. The CDR3 DNA follows: TGTGCCAGCAGCTTGGGCGAGCTCGATGCTAACTATGGCTACACCTTC. Protein sequence: CASSLGELDANYGYTF.

The chain is built from TRBV11-2 and TRBJ2-2; D may be TRBD2 (5 bases). Germline V gene sequence: CDR1 SGHAT, CDR2 FQNNGV. V dropped 6 bases and J dropped 4 bases, with 21 bases sitting between them. The length of the CDR3 is 17 residues. CDR3 in DNA: TGTGCCAGCAGTCCTTGGACGACCTCTCGGGGCACCGGGGAGCTGTTTTTT. It yields the protein CASSPWTTSRGTGELFF.

This clone qualifies as medium-sized. V is TRBV2 and J is TRBJ2-6; 7 positions match TRBD1. Germline CDR1 and CDR2: SNHLY and FYNNEI. J lost 0 bases, V lost 8 bases, and 13 bases had no gene match. The CDR3 loop spans 18 amino acids. The CDR3: CASLPMRTGGSGANVLTF. The DNA of the CDR3 is TGTGCCAGCCTCCCAATGCGGACAGGCGGCTCTGGGGCCAACGTCCTGACTTTC. The entire variable domain, with the rest obtained from reference TRBV2 and TRBJ2-6, is as follows: EPEVTQTPSHQVTQMGQEVILRCVPISNHLYFYWYRQILGQKVEFLVSFYNNEISEKSEIFDDQFSVERPDGSNFTLKIRSTKLEDSAMYFCASLPMRTGGSGANVLTFGAGSRLTVL.

This clone was counted between two and nine times. The CDR3 bases are TGTGCCAGCAGTTTCGATCCAGTGAACAGGGGAAACACCATATATTTT. Its protein is CASSFDPVNRGNTIYF. The chain uses TRBV28 and TRBJ1-3; the D gene is possibly TRBD1 (5 bases). Between the trimmed V and J ends, which lost 3 bases and 4 bases, there was a span of 16 bases. Germline V gene sequence: CDR1 MDHEN, CDR2 SYDVKM. CDR3 length equals 16 residues.

V usage is TRBV12-5 and J usage is TRBJ1-4; TRBD1 matches 7 bases. The CDR3 sequence is 14 residues long. Trimming at V came to 6 bases and at J to 7 bases, leaving 8 bases not matched to a gene. Germline CDR1 LGHNT, CDR2 FRNRAP. The CDR3 loop is CASGDGTAFEKLFF. The CDR3 coding sequence is TGTGCTAGTGGGGACGGGACAGCTTTTGAAAAACTGTTTTTT.

J is TRBJ2-3 and V is TRBV6-4, with TRBD2 matching over 10 bases. Germline loops: CDR1 MRHNA, CDR2 SNTAGT. The junction had 6 bases not matched to a gene; V was cut back by 2 bases and J by 7 bases. The CDR3 runs to 15 residues. Here the CDR3 reads CASSDGGSGGNTQYF. In DNA, the CDR3 is TGTGCCAGCAGTGACGGGGGTAGCGGGGGGAATACGCAGTATTTT.

The rearrangement joins TRBV7-8 to TRBJ2-1, with 8 bases aligning to TRBD1. Germline V gene data show CDR1 as SGHVS and CDR2 as FQNEAQ. This CDR3 comprises 16 residues. J was trimmed by 7 bases and V by 1 base; bases with no gene match: 9. For the CDR3, the DNA is TGTGCCAGCAGCTTAGGGACAGGGTTAAGGGATAATGAGCAGTTCTTC. Protein: CASSLGTGLRDNEQFF.

The CDR3 region is CASSLGLTYNSPLHF. CDR3 bases: TGTGCCAGCAGCTTAGGGTTGACCTATAATTCACCCCTCCACTTT. The chain has TRBV11-3 and TRBJ1-6; no clear D. CDR3 length equals 15 residues. In germline, CDR1 is SGHNT, CDR2 YENEEA. Trimming left V 1 base short and J 2 bases short, with 6 bases between.